This T cell receptor (beta chain) derives from a study of blood T cells in healthy people across ages. Study at large: For every two T cells, template switching captured about one barcoded beta molecule.

The V end lost 4 bases, the J end lost 4 bases, and 10 bases lay between the germline ends. This CDR3 is built from 13 residues. Germline V gives CDR1 DFQATT, CDR2 SNEGSKA (reference sequence). With a J-beta primer mix and a sample-barcoded 5' primer, a second PCR ran roughly 6 to 11 cycles. A single record per CDR3 protein comes from TCRdb applying MiXCR to the 5' RACE reads. Here the sample spans about 1,500,000 distinct CDR3 sequences, over 25% being singletons. The sequencing sample was made of blood. The sequence was obtained from a woman in her twenties or thirties in good health. The chain links TRBV20-1 to TRBJ1-4; the D gene is possibly TRBD1 (5 bases). CDR3 sequence (DNA): TGCAGTGCTAAGGAGAGGGGTAATGAAAAACTGTTTTTT. It specifies CSAKERGNEKLFF.